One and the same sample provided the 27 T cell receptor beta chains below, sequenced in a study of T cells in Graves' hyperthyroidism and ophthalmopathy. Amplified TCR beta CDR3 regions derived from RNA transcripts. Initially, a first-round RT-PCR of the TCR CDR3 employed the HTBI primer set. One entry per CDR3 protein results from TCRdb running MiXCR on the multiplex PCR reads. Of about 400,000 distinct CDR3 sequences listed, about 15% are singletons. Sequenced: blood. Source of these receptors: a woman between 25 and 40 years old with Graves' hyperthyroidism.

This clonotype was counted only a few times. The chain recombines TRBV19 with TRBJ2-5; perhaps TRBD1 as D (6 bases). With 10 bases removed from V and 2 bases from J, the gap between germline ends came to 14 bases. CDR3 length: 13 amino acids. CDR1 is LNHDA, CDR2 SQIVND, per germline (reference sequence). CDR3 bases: TGTGCCACCTCGCGACAGGATCAAGAGACCCAGTACTTC. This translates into CATSRQDQETQYF.

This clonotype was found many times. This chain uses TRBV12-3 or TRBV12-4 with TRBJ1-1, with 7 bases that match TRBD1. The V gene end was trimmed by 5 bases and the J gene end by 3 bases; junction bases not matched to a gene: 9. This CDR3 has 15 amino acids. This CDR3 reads CASSPGTAYYTEAFF. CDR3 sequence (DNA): TGTGCCAGCAGTCCCGGGACAGCCTACTACACTGAAGCTTTCTTT.

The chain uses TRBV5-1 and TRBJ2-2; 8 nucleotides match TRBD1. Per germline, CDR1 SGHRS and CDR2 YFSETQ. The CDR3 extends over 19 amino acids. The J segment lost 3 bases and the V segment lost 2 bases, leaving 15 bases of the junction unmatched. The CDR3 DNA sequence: TGCGCCAGCAGCTTAACCTTCTACAGGGGGGCCCTGGACACCGGGGAGCTGTTTTTT. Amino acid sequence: CASSLTFYRGALDTGELFF. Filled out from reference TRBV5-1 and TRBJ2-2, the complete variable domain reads KAGVTQTPRYLIKTRGQQVTLSCSPISGHRSVSWYQQTPGQGLQFLFEYFSETQRNKGNFPGRFSGRQFSNSRSEMNVSTLELGDSALYLCASSLTFYRGALDTGELFFGEGSRLTVL.

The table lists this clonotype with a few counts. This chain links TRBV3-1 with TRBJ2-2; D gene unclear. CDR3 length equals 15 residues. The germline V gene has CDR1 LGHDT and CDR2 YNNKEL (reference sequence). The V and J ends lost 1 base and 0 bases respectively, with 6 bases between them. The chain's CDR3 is CASSQGQANTGELFF. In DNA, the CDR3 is TGTGCCAGCAGCCAAGGACAAGCGAACACCGGGGAGCTGTTTTTT.

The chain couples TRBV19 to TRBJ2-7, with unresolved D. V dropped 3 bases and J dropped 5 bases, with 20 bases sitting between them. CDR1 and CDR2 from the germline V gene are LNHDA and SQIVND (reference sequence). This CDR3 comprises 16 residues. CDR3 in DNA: TGTGCCAGTAGTATGCGTCGCGGCACCACGGTAAACGAGCAGTACTTC. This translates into CASSMRRGTTVNEQYF.

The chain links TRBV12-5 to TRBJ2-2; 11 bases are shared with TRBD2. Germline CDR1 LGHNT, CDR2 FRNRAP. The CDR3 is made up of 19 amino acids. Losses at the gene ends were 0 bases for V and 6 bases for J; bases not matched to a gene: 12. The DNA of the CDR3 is TGTGCTAGTGGTTTGGTACTCCCAACTAGCGGGAGATTCCCCGGGGAGCTGTTTTTT. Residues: CASGLVLPTSGRFPGELFF.

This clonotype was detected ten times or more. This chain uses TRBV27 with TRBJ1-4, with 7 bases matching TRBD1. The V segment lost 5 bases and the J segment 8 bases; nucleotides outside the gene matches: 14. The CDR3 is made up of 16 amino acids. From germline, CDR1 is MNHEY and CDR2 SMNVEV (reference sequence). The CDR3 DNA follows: TGTGCCAGCAGTGCCCTCCAGACAGGGCGGGGGGAAAAACTGTTTTTT. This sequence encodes CASSALQTGRGEKLFF. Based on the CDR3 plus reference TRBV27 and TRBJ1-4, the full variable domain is EAQVTQNPRYLITVTGKKLTVTCSQNMNHEYMSWYRQDPGLGLRQIYYSMNVEVTDKGDVPEGYKVSRKEKRNFPLILESPSPNQTSLYFCASSALQTGRGEKLFFGSGTQLSVL.

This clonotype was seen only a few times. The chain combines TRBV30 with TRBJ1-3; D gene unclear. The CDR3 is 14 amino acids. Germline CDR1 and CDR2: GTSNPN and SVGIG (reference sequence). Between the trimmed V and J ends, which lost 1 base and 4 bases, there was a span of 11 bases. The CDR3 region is CAWSGATGGNTIYF. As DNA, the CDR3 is TGTGCCTGGAGTGGGGCCACCGGGGGAAACACCATATATTTT.

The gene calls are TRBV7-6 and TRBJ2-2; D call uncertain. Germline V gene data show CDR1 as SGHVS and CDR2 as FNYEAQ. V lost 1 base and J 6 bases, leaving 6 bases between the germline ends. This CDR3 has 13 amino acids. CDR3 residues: CASSLGNPGELFF. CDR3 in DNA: TGTGCCAGCAGCTTAGGAAATCCCGGGGAGCTGTTTTTT. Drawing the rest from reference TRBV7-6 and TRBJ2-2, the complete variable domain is GAGVSQSPRYKVTKRGQDVALRCDPISGHVSLYWYRQALGQGPEFLTYFNYEAQQDKSGLPNDRFSAERPEGSISTLTIQRTEQRDSAMYRCASSLGNPGELFFGEGSRLTVL.

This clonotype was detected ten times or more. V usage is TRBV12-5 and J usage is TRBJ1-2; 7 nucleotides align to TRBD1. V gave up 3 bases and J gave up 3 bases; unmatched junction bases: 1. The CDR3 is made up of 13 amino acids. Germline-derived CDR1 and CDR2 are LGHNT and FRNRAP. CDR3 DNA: TGTGCTAGTGGTTTCCAGGGGGACTATGGCTACACCTTC. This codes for CASGFQGDYGYTF. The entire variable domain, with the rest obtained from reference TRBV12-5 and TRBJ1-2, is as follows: DARVTQTPRHKVTEMGQEVTMRCQPILGHNTVFWYRQTMMQGLELLAYFRNRAPLDDSGMPKDRFSAEMPDATLATLKIQPSEPRDSAVYFCASGFQGDYGYTFGSGTRLTVV.

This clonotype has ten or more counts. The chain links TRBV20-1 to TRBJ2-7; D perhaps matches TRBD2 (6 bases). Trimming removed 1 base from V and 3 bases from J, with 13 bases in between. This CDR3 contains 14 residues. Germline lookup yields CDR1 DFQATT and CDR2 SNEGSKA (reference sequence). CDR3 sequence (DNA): TGCAGTGCTAGAGGTTCCGCGGGAAGCTACGAGCAGTACTTC. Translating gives CSARGSAGSYEQYF.

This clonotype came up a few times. The CDR3 nucleotides read TGTGCCACCAGTGACTTACCGACAGGAGCGAACACCGGGGAGCTGTTTTTT. Its translation is CATSDLPTGANTGELFF. The J gene is TRBJ2-2, the V gene TRBV24-1; maybe TRBD1 (6 bases). CDR3 length equals 17 residues. Germline CDR1 is KGHDR and CDR2 is SFDVKD. Trimming pared 4 bases from V and 0 bases from J, leaving 14 bases between.

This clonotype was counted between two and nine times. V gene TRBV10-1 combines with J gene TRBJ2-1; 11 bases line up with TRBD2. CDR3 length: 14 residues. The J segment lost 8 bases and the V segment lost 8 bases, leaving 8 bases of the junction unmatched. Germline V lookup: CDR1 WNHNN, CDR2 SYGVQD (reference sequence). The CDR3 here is CASSPTSGVDEQFF. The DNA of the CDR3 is TGCGCCAGCTCCCCGACTAGCGGGGTGGATGAGCAGTTCTTC.

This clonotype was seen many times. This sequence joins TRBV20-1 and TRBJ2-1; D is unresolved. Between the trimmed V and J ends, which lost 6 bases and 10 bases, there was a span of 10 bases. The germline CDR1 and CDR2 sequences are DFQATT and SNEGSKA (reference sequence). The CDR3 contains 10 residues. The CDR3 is CSAAHQEQFF. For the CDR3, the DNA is TGCAGTGCCGCGCACCAGGAGCAGTTCTTC.

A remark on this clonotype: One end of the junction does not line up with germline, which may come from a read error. The CDR3 spells CAGSETSGRVLFF. The CDR3 DNA reads TGCGCCGGCAGCGAGACTAGCGGGAGAGTACTGTTCTTC. The genes are TRBV5-1 and TRBJ2-1; 12 nucleotides agree with TRBD2. This CDR3 comprises 13 residues. Germline V gene sequence: CDR1 SGHRS, CDR2 YFSETQ. The variable domain in full, completed from reference TRBV5-1 and TRBJ2-1, reads KAGVTQTPRYLIKTRGQQVTLSCSPISGHRSVSWYQQTPGQGLQFLFEYFSETQRNKGNFPGRFSGRQFSNSRSEMNVSTLELGDSALYLCAGSETSGRVLFFGPGTRLTVL.

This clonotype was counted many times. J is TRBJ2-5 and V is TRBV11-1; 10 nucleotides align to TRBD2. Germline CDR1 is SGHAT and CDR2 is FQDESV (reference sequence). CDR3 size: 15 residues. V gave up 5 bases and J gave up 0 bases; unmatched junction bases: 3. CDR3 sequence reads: CASSLGLANQETQYF. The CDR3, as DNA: TGTGCCAGCAGCCTGGGACTAGCGAACCAAGAGACCCAGTACTTC.

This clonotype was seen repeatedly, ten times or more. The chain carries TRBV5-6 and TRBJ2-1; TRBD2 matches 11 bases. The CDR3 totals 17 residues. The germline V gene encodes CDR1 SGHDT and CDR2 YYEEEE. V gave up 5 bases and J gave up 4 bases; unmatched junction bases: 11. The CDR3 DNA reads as TGTGCCAGCAGTCGGAAACCGGGACTAGCGGCATACAATGAGCAGTTCTTC. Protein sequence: CASSRKPGLAAYNEQFF. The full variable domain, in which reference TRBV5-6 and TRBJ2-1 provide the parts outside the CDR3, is DAGVTQSPTHLIKTRGQQVTLRCSPKSGHDTVSWYQQALGQGPQFIFQYYEEEERQRGNFPDRFSGHQFPNYSSELNVNALLLGDSALYLCASSRKPGLAAYNEQFFGPGTRLTVL.

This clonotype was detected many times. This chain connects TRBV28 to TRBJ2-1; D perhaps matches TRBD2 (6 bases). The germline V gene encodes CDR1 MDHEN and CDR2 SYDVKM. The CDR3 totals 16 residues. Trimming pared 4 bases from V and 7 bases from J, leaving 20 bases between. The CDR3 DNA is TGTGCCAGCAGTTCATCCGGGACTCACCGTCTGAATGAGCAGTTCTTC. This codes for CASSSSGTHRLNEQFF.

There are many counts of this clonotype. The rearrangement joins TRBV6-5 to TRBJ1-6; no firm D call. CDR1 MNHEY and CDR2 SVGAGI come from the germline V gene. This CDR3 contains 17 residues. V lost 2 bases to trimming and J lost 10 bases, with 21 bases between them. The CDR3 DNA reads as TGTGCCAGCAGTTACCAGGCCGTCAGGACCCGTGGATCACCCCTCCACTTT. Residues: CASSYQAVRTRGSPLHF.

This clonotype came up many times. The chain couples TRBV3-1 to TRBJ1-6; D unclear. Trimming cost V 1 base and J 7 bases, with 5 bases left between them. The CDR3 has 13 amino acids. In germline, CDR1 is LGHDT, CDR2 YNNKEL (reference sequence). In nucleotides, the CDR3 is TGTGCCAGCAGCCAAGGTCCAAATTCACCCCTCCACTTT. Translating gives CASSQGPNSPLHF.

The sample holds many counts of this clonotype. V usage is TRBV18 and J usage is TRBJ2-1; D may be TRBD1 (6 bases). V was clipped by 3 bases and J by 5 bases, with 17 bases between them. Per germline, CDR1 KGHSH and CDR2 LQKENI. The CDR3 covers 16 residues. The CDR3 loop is CASSPPQGRINNEQFF. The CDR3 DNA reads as TGTGCCAGCTCACCCCCCCAGGGGCGAATTAACAATGAGCAGTTCTTC.

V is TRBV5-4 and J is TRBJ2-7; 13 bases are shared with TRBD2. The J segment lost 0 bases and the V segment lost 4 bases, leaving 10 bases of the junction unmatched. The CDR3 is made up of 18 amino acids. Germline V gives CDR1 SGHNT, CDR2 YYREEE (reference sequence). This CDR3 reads CASSAGGGTSGVSYEQYF. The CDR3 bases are TGTGCCAGCAGCGCGGGGGGGGGGACTAGCGGGGTCTCCTACGAGCAGTACTTC.

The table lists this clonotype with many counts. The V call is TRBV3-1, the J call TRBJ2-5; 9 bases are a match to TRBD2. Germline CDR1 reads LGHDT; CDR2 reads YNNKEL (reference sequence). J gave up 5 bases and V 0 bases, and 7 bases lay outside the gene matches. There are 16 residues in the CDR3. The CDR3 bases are TGTGCCAGCAGCCAAGAAGCGGCTAGCGGGATTGAGACCCAGTACTTC. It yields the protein CASSQEAASGIETQYF.

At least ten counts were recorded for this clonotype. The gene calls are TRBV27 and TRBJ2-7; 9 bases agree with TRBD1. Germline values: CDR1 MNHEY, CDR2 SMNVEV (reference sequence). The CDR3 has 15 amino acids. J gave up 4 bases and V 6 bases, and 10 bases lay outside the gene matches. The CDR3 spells CASSLGTGKSYEQYF. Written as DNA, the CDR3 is TGTGCCAGCAGCCTAGGGACAGGGAAATCATACGAGCAGTACTTC.

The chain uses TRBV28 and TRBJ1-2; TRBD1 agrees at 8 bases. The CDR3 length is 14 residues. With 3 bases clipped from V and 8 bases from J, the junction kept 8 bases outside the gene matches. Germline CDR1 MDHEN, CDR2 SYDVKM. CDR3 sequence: CASSFGQGAGGYTF. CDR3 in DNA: TGTGCCAGCAGTTTTGGGCAGGGGGCCGGGGGCTACACCTTC.

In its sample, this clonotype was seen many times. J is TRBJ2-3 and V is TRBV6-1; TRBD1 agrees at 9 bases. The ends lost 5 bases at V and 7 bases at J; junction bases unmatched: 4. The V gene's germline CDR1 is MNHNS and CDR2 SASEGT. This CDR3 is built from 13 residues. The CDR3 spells CASSRGQGNTQYF. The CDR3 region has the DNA TGTGCCAGCAGTCGTGGACAGGGGAATACGCAGTATTTT.

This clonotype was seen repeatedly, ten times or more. The CDR3 protein is CATSDFRDERNEQFF. The CDR3 DNA is TGTGCCACCAGTGATTTCCGGGACGAGCGGAATGAGCAGTTCTTC. The V call is TRBV24-1, the J call TRBJ2-1; D possibly uses TRBD1 or TRBD2 (5 bases each). The CDR3 covers 15 residues. V lost 1 base, J lost 7 bases, and 13 bases lay in between. Germline values: CDR1 KGHDR, CDR2 SFDVKD.